A selection of T cell receptor beta chains follows, all from one sample in a study of blood T cell repertoires in COVID-19. Using immunoSEQ multiplex PCR, the repertoire was profiled, and TCRdb retains in-frame clones only, with some absent. The profile covers about 210,000 clones, with around nine tenths appearing a single time and around 0.7% taken by the ten largest. The sample consisted of peripheral blood. All receptors derive from a man aged 40-50 years with acute or convalescent COVID-19. Both conserved end residues are part of each CDR3. A D gene is named only where the DNA matches it firmly. Expanded clones are given a class, and other clones once, few, many or no size at all.

-	TRBJ2-2	TRBD2	TRBV6-2/TRBV6-3	TGTGCCAGCAGCCCCTGGTTGGCGGGGGGTGCCGGGGAGCTGTTTTTT	CASSPWLAGGAGELFF
-	TRBJ2-5	-	TRBV20-1	TGCAGTGCTAGTTCTTCGTTCGAGACCCAGTACTTC	CSASSSFETQYF
-	TRBJ2-3	-	TRBV11-2	TGTGCCAGCAGCTTACGGAGCGGAGGAGGGGCAGATACGCAGTATTTT	CASSLRSGGGADTQYF
-	TRBJ1-2	-	TRBV7-6	TGTGCCAGCAGTTACAATACAGGGAAGGTCTATGGCTACACCTTC	CASSYNTGKVYGYTF
-	TRBJ2-2	-	TRBV6-5	TGTGCCAGCAGATACCGGAACACCGGGGAGCTGTTTTTT	CASRYRNTGELFF
-	TRBJ2-1	TRBD1	TRBV5-1	TGCGCCAGCAGCTTAATACAGGGGAGAGGGTACAATGAGCAGTTCTTC	CASSLIQGRGYNEQFF
-	TRBJ2-3	TRBD2	TRBV6-2/TRBV6-3	TGTGCCAGCAGCACCCCGCCAGGACTAGCGGGGGGCACAGATACGCAGTATTTT	CASSTPPGLAGGTDTQYF
-	TRBJ2-7	-	TRBV30	TGTGCCTGGAGTGTACGGGGTATACGGGACGAGCAGTACTTC	CAWSVRGIRDEQYF
-	TRBJ2-7	TRBD2	TRBV4-2	TGTGCCAGCAGCCAAGATCTGAGTTCAGGGCTAGCGGGGATTGAGCAGTACTTC	CASSQDLSSGLAGIEQYF
once	TRBJ2-5	TRBD2	TRBV2	TGTGCCAGCAGTGGTGGTAGCGGGGGTAACTCCGAGACCCAGTACTTC	CASSGGSGGNSETQYF
-	TRBJ1-2	TRBD1	TRBV23-1	TGCGCCAGCAGTCAATCCACGGGACAGGGGAGGTTCTATGGCTACACCTTC	CASSQSTGQGRFYGYTF
-	TRBJ2-7	-	TRBV27	TGTGCCAGCAGTGATAGGACAGGGCTATTGGTAGCGGGAGAATACGAGCAGTACTTC	CASSDRTGLLVAGEYEQYF
-	TRBJ2-7	TRBD1	TRBV7-9	TGTGCCAGCAGCTCCACGGGACAGGGTGGTGAGCAGTACTTC	CASSSTGQGGEQYF
-	TRBJ2-1	-	TRBV18	TGTGCCAGCTCACCAGCGGTGACGGATAACCATTACAATGAGCAGTTCTTC	CASSPAVTDNHYNEQFF
-	TRBJ1-6	-	TRBV30	TGTGCCTGGAGTACGGGGGGGAATTCACCCCTCCACTTT	CAWSTGGNSPLHF
-	TRBJ1-1	TRBD1	TRBV18	TGTGCCAGCTCAGGGACAGGGGTCCTGAACACTGAAGCTTTCTTT	CASSGTGVLNTEAFF
-	TRBJ2-7	-	TRBV5-6	TGTGCCAGCAGCTGGGGCGTGGGCAGGGGTACGTACTACGAGCAGTACTTC	CASSWGVGRGTYYEQYF
-	TRBJ1-1	-	TRBV19	TGTGCCAGTACCTTCGAGGGCATGAACACTGAAGCTTTCTTT	CASTFEGMNTEAFF
many	TRBJ1-1	-	TRBV28	TGTGCCAGCCGAATCGGCCGGCCGGGCACTGAAGCTTTCTTT	CASRIGRPGTEAFF
once	TRBJ2-3	-	TRBV6-5	TGTGCCAGCAGTTACAACCCCATGGTACACACAGATACGCAGTATTTT	CASSYNPMVHTDTQYF
-	TRBJ2-7	-	TRBV19	TGTGCCAGTTCTGGGAGTCTCTACGAGCAGTACTTC	CASSGSLYEQYF
-	TRBJ2-7	TRBD1	TRBV5-1	TGCGCCAGCCGCCTCCTCGGGACAGGTTCCTACGAGCAGTACTTC	CASRLLGTGSYEQYF
few	TRBJ1-2	TRBD1	TRBV7-3	TGTGCCAGCAGCCCGGGACAGGGGGCGTATGGCTACACCTTC	CASSPGQGAYGYTF
-	TRBJ1-4	TRBD1	TRBV10-2	TGCGCCAGCACAGGGGGCGGAAAACTGTTTTTT	CASTGGGKLFF
-	TRBJ1-6	-	TRBV2	TGTGCCAGCAGGGAGGACGCCTATAATTCACCCCTCCACTTT	CASREDAYNSPLHF
-	TRBJ1-1	-	TRBV3-1/TRBV3-2	TGTGCCAGCAGCCAAGAAAGGGGAGGGAACACTGAAGCTTTCTTT	CASSQERGGNTEAFF
-	TRBJ1-6	-	TRBV5-4	TGTGCCAGCAGCTTGCTGAGATATAATTCACCCCTCCACTTT	CASSLLRYNSPLHF
-	TRBJ1-5	-	TRBV19	TGTGCCAGTACCGGCGGAGCCCGGGGTCAGCCCCAGCATTTT	CASTGGARGQPQHF
-	TRBJ2-2	-	TRBV27	TGTGCCAGCAGTTTCCTAGACACCGGGGAGCTGTTTTTT	CASSFLDTGELFF
-	TRBJ2-1	-	TRBV5-6	TGTGCCAGCAGCTTTGACGTGGGGCCCTCCTACAATGAGCAGTTCTTC	CASSFDVGPSYNEQFF
-	TRBJ1-2	TRBD1	TRBV5-1	TGCGCCAGCAGCGCACTTCCGGGACAGAGCACCTATGGCTACACCTTC	CASSALPGQSTYGYTF
-	TRBJ2-2	TRBD1	TRBV30	TGTGCCTGGAGTGACAGGGGCGCCAACACCGGGGAGCTGTTTTTT	CAWSDRGANTGELFF
once	TRBJ2-5	TRBD2	TRBV4-2	TGTGCCAGCAGCCAAGCCGACCTAGCGGGTCTTTTCCAAGAGACCCAGTACTTC	CASSQADLAGLFQETQYF
-	TRBJ2-7	-	TRBV4-3	TGCGCCAGCAGCCAAGACAGGGCGCTGGACTACGAGCAGTACTTC	CASSQDRALDYEQYF
-	TRBJ2-3	TRBD2	TRBV7-8	TGTGCCAGCAGCTTAGGTGTTAGCGGGTCGCAGAATACGCAGTATTTT	CASSLGVSGSQNTQYF
-	TRBJ2-1	-	TRBV4-3	TGCGCCAGCAGCCAAGAGCGTAGGGGTGAGCAGTTCTTC	CASSQERRGEQFF